The clone carrying this TCR beta chain was counted a few times. Its specificity is not known. This sample is drawn from a study of T cells in Graves' hyperthyroidism and ophthalmopathy. Points from the study as a whole: Ophthalmopathy and stable hyperthyroidism were separated by a 13 V-J model. Ophthalmopathy prediction by the model preceded onset by a median approximately six months.

Amplified TCR beta CDR3 regions derived from RNA transcripts. The TCR CDR3 was amplified in a first-round RT-PCR using the HTBI primer set. Each CDR3 protein is one row after TCRdb ran MiXCR on the multiplex PCR reads. The top ten clones hold about 7% of a sample with nearly 600,000 distinct CDR3 sequences, 14% of them seen once. Criteria for exclusion of patients were uncontrolled infection, other autoimmune disease, pregnancy or lactation. Used for diagnoses were clinical symptoms, serum thyroxine and TRAb, thyroid ultrasound and orbital computed tomography. The V gene lost 8 bases and the J gene lost 9 bases, with 14 bases spanning the gap. The CDR3 consists of 12 residues.

The receptor comes from a woman in her late teens or twenties with Graves' ophthalmopathy. Sequenced: blood. This chain links TRBV12-3 or TRBV12-4 with TRBJ2-1, with D unclear. The CDR3 DNA follows: TGTGCCAGCGGCACAGAAAGGGTTGAGCAGTTCTTC. Its protein product is CASGTERVEQFF.